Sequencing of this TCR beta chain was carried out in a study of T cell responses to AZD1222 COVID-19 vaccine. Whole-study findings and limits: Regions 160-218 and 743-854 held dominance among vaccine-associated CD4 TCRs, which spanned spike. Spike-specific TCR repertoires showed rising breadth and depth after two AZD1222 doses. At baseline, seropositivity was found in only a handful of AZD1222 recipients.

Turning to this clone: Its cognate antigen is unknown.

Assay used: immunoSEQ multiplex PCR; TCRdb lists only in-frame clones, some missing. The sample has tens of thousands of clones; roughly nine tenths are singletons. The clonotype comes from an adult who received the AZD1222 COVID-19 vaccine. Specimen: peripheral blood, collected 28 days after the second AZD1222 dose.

Here the CDR3 reads CASSPGGGYNEQFF. CDR3 coding DNA: TGTGCCAGCTCACCGGGGGGAGGCTACAATGAGCAGTTCTTC. The genes are TRBV18 and TRBJ2-1; perhaps TRBD2 as D (6 bases). Between the trimmed V and J ends, which lost 3 bases and 3 bases, there was a span of 9 bases. The length of the CDR3 is 14 residues. CDR1 is KGHSH, CDR2 LQKENI, per germline.